This T cell receptor beta chain was documented in a study of T cells in Graves' hyperthyroidism and ophthalmopathy (dated by TCRdb to about 2019). Regarding the study in general: Peripheral blood was sampled at the time of initial diagnosis, prior to any treatment. Thyroid tissue and blood T-cell repertoires from more than 5 Graves' hyperthyroidism patients were also compared in the study. According to the paper, TCR Vbeta CDR3 sequencing was carried out on 135 peripheral blood samples, which came from more than 40 ophthalmopathy, approximately 78 hyperthyroidism and some 17 progressor patients. Prospective prediction of ophthalmopathy was tested in an independent validation cohort of 18 to 20 hyperthyroidism patients and some 17 patients who later progressed to ophthalmopathy. To identify distinguishing TCR V-J signatures, a discovery cohort of some 100 patients was used, comprising fewer than 45 with Graves' ophthalmopathy and approximately 58 with stable Graves' hyperthyroidism. The 100 or so discovery patients were divided at random into training and test sets in a 7:3 ratio. After sampling, hyperthyroidism patients received methimazole starting at 30 mg daily, and ophthalmopathy patients received high-dose intravenous methylprednisolone. Study-wide findings and limitations: During validation, the model predicted progression to ophthalmopathy a median of approximately 6.5 months ahead of onset, with approximately 71% sensitivity and roughly 72% specificity. A 13 V-J signature model separated ophthalmopathy from stable hyperthyroidism, with over 85% sensitivity and 81.08% specificity in cross-validation and 80%/75% in testing. No statistical method was used to set the sample size in advance, and investigators knew the group allocation. Most expanded thyroid clonotypes (frequency above 0.001) were also found in blood, which suggests that blood repertoires may mirror thyroid immune responses.

The CDR3 runs 17 residues from the cysteine to the phenylalanine. Only the CDR3 part of the read is kept: 51 bases, read in frame from the first base. According to the germline V gene, CDR1 reads SGHVS and CDR2 reads FNYEAQ. The germline V end is reduced by 3 bases and the J end by 4 bases; junction bases left unmatched: 12. The TCR beta CDR3 regions were amplified from RNA transcripts. The first round of RT-PCR for the TCR CDR3 was performed with the HTBI primer set and the Qiagen OneStep RT-PCR kit. Libraries were constructed in a second round of multiplex PCR, after which size selection and purification were performed. Libraries were sequenced paired-end with 100 bp reads on an Illumina HiSeq2000. The study's processing was this. SOAPnuke was used to process the raw data, removing reads that contained adapters or uncalled bases, had a mean Phred below 15, or lacked an exact match to the constant primer or identifier. High-quality paired reads were merged using COPE v1.2.5, and each unique nucleotide sequence was defined as a clonotype. Clonotypes were aligned to IMGT TRBV, TRBD and TRBJ reference segments using MiTCR v1.1. Analysis was restricted to V-J combinations with a frequency above 0.0001, which covered roughly 99% of repertoires. A TCS score was defined as the ratio between F50 (clonal expansion) and ExV (chaos), using BLOSUM62-based TCRdist between CDR3 peptides within each V-J. Welch's t-statistics and random forest reduced 514 V-J features to around 14, which were used in a naive Bayes classifier (R e1071). TCRdb cleaned the public reads at Q25 with fastp, built clones with MiXCR and kept in-frame beta chains. Rows are combined by CDR3 protein, so each entry shows the most common genes and DNA. These V and J calls derive from TCRdb rather than the authors' analysis. In all, the sample holds a few hundred thousand distinct CDR3 sequences, and around 20% of those were seen once. The ten largest clones take up over 35% of the sample.

In regard to this clonotype: There is no known antigen for this receptor. No per-base quality is available; no much larger clone lies one base away.

Ophthalmopathy patients had moderately to severely active disease, Clinical Activity Score of at least 3, NOSPECS grade of at least 4, and duration under 3 months. Any patient with an uncontrolled infection, another autoimmune disease, pregnancy or lactation was excluded. Diagnoses were established on the basis of clinical symptoms, serum thyroxine and TRAb, thyroid ultrasound, and orbital computed tomography. PBMCs were separated from around 9.1 ml of fresh peripheral blood using Ficoll-Paque density gradient centrifugation. Trizol reagent was used to extract total RNA, and RNA quality was then checked on an Agilent 2100 Bioanalyzer.

The clonotype comes from a man aged 18 to 30 with Graves' ophthalmopathy. The chain is made from TRBV7-6 and TRBJ1-1; TRBD1 lines up with 9 middle nucleotides. The sequenced sample consisted of blood. The sequenced DNA: TGTGCCAGCAGCTTGCCTTGGACAGGGGAAATGGGCACTGAAGCTTTCTTT. This yields the protein CASSLPWTGEMGTEAFF.